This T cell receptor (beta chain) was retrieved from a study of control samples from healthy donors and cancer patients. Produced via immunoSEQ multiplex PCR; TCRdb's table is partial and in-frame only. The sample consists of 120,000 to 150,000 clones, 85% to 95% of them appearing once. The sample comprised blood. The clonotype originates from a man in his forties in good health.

This CDR3 is CASSETTGSAGYTF. CDR3 bases: TGCGCCAGCAGCGAAACTACAGGGTCCGCTGGCTACACCTTC. The J gene is TRBJ1-2, the V gene TRBV5-1; weak D call: TRBD1 (6 bases). CDR3 size: 14 residues. Germline V gives CDR1 SGHRS, CDR2 YFSETQ. Trimming pared 4 bases from V and 7 bases from J, leaving 17 bases between.